This TCR beta chain was captured by sequencing in a study of T cell repertoires in cytomegalovirus infection. Overall study: Matching HLA type and CMV infection were both indicated by public TCR beta signatures.

CDR3 size: 14 residues. Trimming took 0 bases from V and 1 from J, leaving 6 bases between them. Per the germline V gene, CDR1 is LGHNT and CDR2 is FRNRAP. TCRdb ran MiXCR on the reads and lists one entry per CDR3 protein. There are approximately 500,000 distinct CDR3 sequences in the sample; approximately 17% occur only once, and 20% to 30% lies in the top ten. As for this clonotype: Given the absence of the conserved phenylalanine or tryptophan at the CDR3 end, a read error is likely.

Sequenced input: CD8+ T cells from PBMCs. The J gene is TRBJ1-1, the V gene TRBV12-5; the D is unclear. This receptor was obtained from a human donor in good health (CMV status not recorded). Some clones in this sample may be carry-over from other donors' samples. Written as DNA, the CDR3 is TGTGCTAGTGGTTTGGTGACGGGGAACACTGAAGCTTTCTCT. It translates to CASGLVTGNTEAFS.